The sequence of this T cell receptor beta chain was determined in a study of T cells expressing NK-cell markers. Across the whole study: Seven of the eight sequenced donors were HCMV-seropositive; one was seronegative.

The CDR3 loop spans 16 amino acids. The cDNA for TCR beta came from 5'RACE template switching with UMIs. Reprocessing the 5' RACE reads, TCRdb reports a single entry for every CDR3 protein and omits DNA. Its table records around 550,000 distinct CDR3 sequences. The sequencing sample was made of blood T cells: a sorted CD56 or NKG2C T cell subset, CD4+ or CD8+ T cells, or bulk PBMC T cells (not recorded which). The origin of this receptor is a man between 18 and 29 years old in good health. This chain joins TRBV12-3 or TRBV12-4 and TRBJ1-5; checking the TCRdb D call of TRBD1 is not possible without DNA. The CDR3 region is CASSPRDRGRNQPQHF.